This entry lists 32 T cell receptor beta chains sequenced from one sample in a study of blood T cell repertoires in COVID-19. Generated by immunoSEQ multiplex PCR, the TCRdb table keeps only in-frame clones and is missing some. The data hold fewer than 120,000 clones, with roughly 87% observed a single time. The material sequenced was peripheral blood. The receptor set was obtained from a human donor in a cohort sampled during active COVID-19.

The chain combines TRBV7-9 with TRBJ1-3; tentatively, D is TRBD1 (6 bases). Between the trimmed V and J ends, which lost 6 bases and 3 bases, there was a span of 15 bases. The CDR3 covers 15 residues. The germline V gene has CDR1 SEHNR and CDR2 FQNEAQ (reference sequence). CDR3 nucleotides: TGTGCCAGCAGGGTTCTCCCAGGGGATGGAAACACCATATATTTT. Its protein product is CASRVLPGDGNTIYF.

The chain is built from TRBV6-5 and TRBJ1-5; 8 nucleotides match TRBD1. This CDR3 has 14 amino acids. Looked up from germline, CDR1 is MNHEY and CDR2 is SVGAGI. The V and J ends lost 8 bases and 0 bases, in that order; junction bases with no gene match: 3. The CDR3: CASQDRASNQPQHF. CDR3 DNA: TGTGCCAGCCAGGACAGGGCTAGCAATCAGCCCCAGCATTTT.

The chain uses TRBV7-9 and TRBJ2-3; D uncertain. V was trimmed by 6 bases and J by 0 bases, leaving 7 bases between them. Germline lookup yields CDR1 SEHNR and CDR2 FQNEAQ (reference sequence). This CDR3 is 13 amino acids long. The CDR3 here is CASSVSSTDTQYF. As DNA, the CDR3 is TGTGCCAGCAGTGTGTCTAGCACAGATACGCAGTATTTT.

The gene calls are TRBV5-1 and TRBJ2-1; D remains ambiguous. V dropped 0 bases and J dropped 5 bases, with 12 bases sitting between them. CDR3 size: 15 residues. Germline-derived CDR1 and CDR2 are SGHRS and YFSETQ. The CDR3 is CASSLALARNNEQFF. CDR3 nucleotides: TGCGCCAGCAGCTTGGCCTTGGCAAGAAACAATGAGCAGTTCTTC.

This chain uses TRBV6-5 with TRBJ2-3; a weak D match, TRBD1 (6 bases). From germline, CDR1 is MNHEY and CDR2 SVGAGI. The length of the CDR3 is 15 residues. V dropped 0 bases and J dropped 6 bases, with 13 bases sitting between them. In DNA, the CDR3 is TGTGCCAGCAGTTACTCGGGACCAAGGGGGGATACGCAGTATTTT. Translated: CASSYSGPRGDTQYF.

The rearrangement joins TRBV6-5 to TRBJ2-5, with a tentative D call TRBD1 (6 bases). This CDR3 comprises 15 residues. V lost 6 bases and J 4 bases, leaving 18 bases between the germline ends. In germline, CDR1 is MNHEY, CDR2 SVGAGI. The CDR3 is CASSPQGYRTETQYF. DNA of the CDR3: TGTGCCAGCAGCCCGCAGGGGTATAGGACAGAGACCCAGTACTTC.

This clone was counted at least ten times. The rearrangement links TRBV19 to TRBJ1-2, with 9 bases identical to TRBD1. The germline gives CDR1 LNHDA, CDR2 SQIVND (reference sequence). V lost 5 bases and J lost 8; bases outside the gene matches: 9. CDR3 length: 14 residues. The CDR3 region has the DNA TGTGCCAGTAGTTATCCCGGACAGGGGAACGGCTACACCTTC. Translation gives CASSYPGQGNGYTF.

The chain links TRBV19 to TRBJ2-2, with a tentative D call TRBD1 (5 bases). V lost 1 base to trimming and J lost 4 bases, with 10 bases between them. Germline CDR1 reads LNHDA; CDR2 reads SQIVND (reference sequence). The CDR3 runs to 15 residues. The CDR3 sequence is CASSIGPRGTGELFF. The CDR3 bases are TGTGCCAGTAGTATAGGCCCTAGGGGCACCGGGGAGCTGTTTTTT.

V and J are TRBV10-3 and TRBJ1-5; unclear D gene. This CDR3 has 12 amino acids. Germline CDR1 reads ENHRY; CDR2 reads SYGVKD. The V end lost 8 bases, the J end lost 3 bases, and 8 bases lay between the germline ends. The CDR3 DNA is TGTGCCATCTCAGAAACCAATCAGCCCCAGCATTTT. Protein product: CAISETNQPQHF.

The chain uses TRBV12-5 and TRBJ2-5; 9 bases are shared with TRBD2. Germline V gene lookup returns CDR1 LGHNT and CDR2 FRNRAP. With V trimmed by 1 base and J by 4 bases, 10 bases remained unmatched. This CDR3 comprises 17 residues. CDR3 coding DNA: TGTGCTAGTGGTTTGGATAGATCAGCGGGGGGAGCAGAGACCCAGTACTTC. It codes for CASGLDRSAGGAETQYF.

The V call is TRBV30, the J call TRBJ1-3; D is possibly TRBD1 (6 bases). This CDR3 comprises 14 residues. Germline CDR1 GTSNPN, CDR2 SVGIG (reference sequence). Trimming removed 0 bases from V and 0 bases from J, with 6 bases in between. DNA of the CDR3: TGTGCCTGGAGTGTAGGGGGCTCTGGAAACACCATATATTTT. It is translated as CAWSVGGSGNTIYF.

The chain recombines TRBV20-1 with TRBJ2-1; TRBD2 might be the D (6 bases). V shed 1 base and J shed 10 bases, with 8 bases lying between them. This CDR3 is 11 amino acids long. Germline CDR1 DFQATT, CDR2 SNEGSKA (reference sequence). CDR3 sequence (DNA): TGCAGTGCTAGAGTCAGCGGGGAGCAGTTCTTC. Protein sequence: CSARVSGEQFF.

The chain employs TRBV13 and TRBJ1-1; D perhaps matches TRBD1 (6 bases). The CDR3 runs to 14 residues. Per germline, CDR1 PRHDT and CDR2 FYEKMQ (reference sequence). Trimming pared 7 bases from V and 3 bases from J, leaving 15 bases between. CDR3 in DNA: TGTGCCAGCACTGAACGAGGGGGAGACACTGAAGCTTTCTTT. Protein: CASTERGGDTEAFF. Supplemented by reference TRBV13 and TRBJ1-1, the full variable domain reads AAGVIQSPRHLIKEKRETATLKCYPIPRHDTVYWYQQGPGQDPQFLISFYEKMQSDKGSIPDRFSAQQFSDYHSELNMSSLELGDSALYFCASTERGGDTEAFFGQGTRLTVV.

This clone has more than one count but fewer than ten. The rearrangement joins TRBV4-1 to TRBJ1-2; D unresolved. In germline, CDR1 is MGHRA, CDR2 YSYEKL. This CDR3 contains 16 residues. Trimming took 1 base from V and 4 from J, leaving 16 bases between them. This chain's CDR3 is CASSQVQDTFSYGYTF. Here the CDR3 DNA reads TGCGCCAGCAGCCAAGTTCAAGACACGTTCAGCTATGGCTACACCTTC.

The V gene is TRBV2, the J gene TRBJ1-6; 9 bases are a match to TRBD1. This CDR3 is 15 amino acids long. Trimming removed 6 bases from V and 9 bases from J; junction bases left unmatched: 9. The germline V gene encodes CDR1 SNHLY and CDR2 FYNNEI. The CDR3 protein is CASSGGQGIGSPLHF. CDR3 sequence (DNA): TGTGCCAGCAGCGGGGGACAGGGCATCGGTTCACCCCTCCACTTT.

V is TRBV2 and J is TRBJ1-3; D not certain. The CDR3 runs 15 residues. Trimming shortened V by 2 bases and J by 0 bases, and 8 bases separated the two germline ends. Germline V gene lookup returns CDR1 SNHLY and CDR2 FYNNEI. The CDR3 loop reads CASSELESSGNTIYF. The CDR3 DNA follows: TGTGCCAGCAGTGAACTAGAGAGCTCTGGAAACACCATATATTTT.

The chain is built from TRBV6-5 and TRBJ2-3, with D possibly TRBD1 on 5 matching bases. This CDR3 has 14 residues. Trimming cost V 2 bases and J 2 bases, with 8 bases left between them. Germline CDR1 is MNHEY and CDR2 is SVGAGI. CDR3 protein: CASSYTDTTDTQYF. The CDR3 nucleotides are TGTGCCAGCAGTTACACGGACACCACAGATACGCAGTATTTT.

The chain couples TRBV29-1 to TRBJ2-5; 10 bases are a match to TRBD1. Looked up from germline, CDR1 is SQVTM and CDR2 is ANQGSEA. This CDR3 is 15 amino acids long. Germline trimming cut 3 bases from V and 5 bases from J; bases unmatched to any gene: 9. CDR3 amino acids: CSVELQTGGRETQYF. Written as DNA, the CDR3 is TGCAGCGTTGAGCTACAGACAGGGGGCCGGGAGACCCAGTACTTC.

V is TRBV7-3 and J is TRBJ1-1; D is possibly TRBD1 (5 bases). CDR1 and CDR2 from the germline V gene are SGHTA and FQGTGA. The V end was cut by 3 bases, the J end by 0 bases, with 17 bases between. The CDR3 has 17 residues. CDR3 bases: TGTGCCAGCAGCTTGGGGCAGGGAGGAAGGATGAACACTGAAGCTTTCTTT. It codes for CASSLGQGGRMNTEAFF.

V is TRBV3-1 (or the pseudogene TRBV3-2) and J is TRBJ1-5; TRBD1 matches at 7 bases. J gave up 4 bases and V 0 bases, and 9 bases lay outside the gene matches. The CDR3 length is 17 residues. Germline-derived CDR1 and CDR2 are LGHDT and YNNKEL (reference sequence). The CDR3 loop is CASSQDRGGESNQPQHF. The CDR3 bases are TGTGCCAGCAGCCAAGATAGAGGGGGCGAGTCAAATCAGCCCCAGCATTTT.

The chain recombines TRBV4-2 with TRBJ2-7; 8 positions match TRBD2. The CDR3 spans 19 residues. Germline values: CDR1 LGHNA, CDR2 YNFKEQ. With V trimmed by 4 bases and J by 0 bases, 17 bases remained unmatched. The chain's CDR3 is CASSPTLLAEGSSSYEQYF. As DNA, the CDR3 is TGTGCCAGCAGCCCTACCTTACTAGCGGAGGGGAGCTCCTCCTACGAGCAGTACTTC.

The chain's CDR3 is CASHQGELQETQYF. As DNA, the CDR3 is TGTGCCAGCCACCAGGGGGAACTACAAGAGACCCAGTACTTC. The chain uses TRBV5-6 and TRBJ2-5; 7 positions agree with TRBD1. Germline loops: CDR1 SGHDT, CDR2 YYEEEE. The CDR3 has 14 amino acids. Trimming cost V 7 bases and J 2 bases; bases outside gene matches: 8.

This rearrangement joins TRBV5-6 to TRBJ1-5; D not certain. The CDR3 is 14 residues long. Germline values: CDR1 SGHDT, CDR2 YYEEEE. The V and J ends lost 3 bases and 3 bases respectively, with 10 bases between them. The CDR3: CASSSWTYNQPQHF. The CDR3 nucleotides are TGTGCCAGCAGCTCTTGGACTTACAATCAGCCCCAGCATTTT.

CDR3 DNA: TGTGCCAGCTCACCGGCAGGGTTCGCCTACAATGAGCAGTTCTTC. Its protein product is CASSPAGFAYNEQFF. The V gene is TRBV18, the J gene TRBJ2-1, with a weak D call TRBD1 (5 bases). The CDR3 runs to 15 residues. CDR1 and CDR2 from the germline V gene are KGHSH and LQKENI. Trimming shortened V by 3 bases and J by 2 bases, and 11 bases separated the two germline ends.

The rearrangement uses TRBV5-6 and TRBJ2-2, with D maybe TRBD2 (6 bases). CDR3 length equals 15 residues. Trimming shortened V by 1 base and J by 6 bases, and 13 bases separated the two germline ends. In germline, CDR1 is SGHDT, CDR2 YYEEEE. DNA of the CDR3: TGTGCCAGCAGCTTGATGGAGGGGCGGGCCGGGGAGCTGTTTTTT. This encodes CASSLMEGRAGELFF. The full variable domain, in which reference TRBV5-6 and TRBJ2-2 provide the parts outside the CDR3, is DAGVTQSPTHLIKTRGQQVTLRCSPKSGHDTVSWYQQALGQGPQFIFQYYEEEERQRGNFPDRFSGHQFPNYSSELNVNALLLGDSALYLCASSLMEGRAGELFFGEGSRLTVL.

V gene TRBV3-1 (or the pseudogene TRBV3-2) combines with J gene TRBJ1-1; 7 bases line up with TRBD1. CDR1 LGHDT and CDR2 YNNKEL come from the germline V gene (reference sequence). The CDR3 covers 14 residues. V lost 2 bases to trimming and J lost 4 bases; unmatched junction nucleotides: 4. CDR3 loop: CASSQRQGATEAFF. The CDR3 DNA reads TGTGCCAGCAGCCAACGACAGGGTGCCACTGAAGCTTTCTTT.

The chain is built from TRBV5-5 and TRBJ1-5; 9 bases are a match to TRBD1. CDR3 length: 18 residues. V gave up 0 bases and J gave up 3 bases; unmatched junction bases: 10. The V gene's germline CDR1 is SGHKS and CDR2 YYEKEE (reference sequence). The CDR3 DNA is TGTGCCAGCAGCTTGGCACTTAGGGACAGGGATTCCAATCAGCCCCAGCATTTT. Translated, it gives CASSLALRDRDSNQPQHF.

This chain connects TRBV12-5 to TRBJ2-7, with D possibly matching TRBD2 (5 bases). Germline CDR1 and CDR2: LGHNT and FRNRAP. Trimming took 1 base from V and 3 from J, leaving 7 bases between them. The CDR3 has 13 residues. This chain's CDR3 is CASGLAGGYEQYF. CDR3 sequence (DNA): TGTGCTAGTGGTTTGGCCGGAGGCTACGAGCAGTACTTC.

J is TRBJ1-1 and V is TRBV7-9; D call uncertain. This CDR3 spans 12 amino acids. The V end lost 7 bases, the J end lost 3 bases, and 9 bases lay between the germline ends. Germline V gene sequence: CDR1 SEHNR, CDR2 FQNEAQ (reference sequence). The CDR3 DNA reads TGTGCCAGCATACTTCAGGACACTGAAGCTTTCTTT. It yields the protein CASILQDTEAFF.

The V call is TRBV5-1, the J call TRBJ2-5; maybe TRBD1 (5 bases). Trimming removed 2 bases at V and 1 base at J, with 12 bases between. Germline CDR1 SGHRS, CDR2 YFSETQ. This CDR3 spans 15 amino acids. Here the CDR3 DNA reads TGCGCCAGCAGCTTAAGAGGACATTCCCAAGAGACCCAGTACTTC. This codes for CASSLRGHSQETQYF. Variable domain in full (rest from reference TRBV5-1 and TRBJ2-5): KAGVTQTPRYLIKTRGQQVTLSCSPISGHRSVSWYQQTPGQGLQFLFEYFSETQRNKGNFPGRFSGRQFSNSRSEMNVSTLELGDSALYLCASSLRGHSQETQYFGPGTRLLVL.

CDR3 in DNA: TGTGCCAGCAGCACAATCTCAGAAAAACTGTTTTTT. It encodes CASSTISEKLFF. The rearrangement uses TRBV2 and TRBJ1-4, with no clear D. Deletions cut 6 bases from V and 8 bases from J, with 10 bases between. This CDR3 comprises 12 residues. Germline CDR1 SNHLY, CDR2 FYNNEI.

The V and J genes are TRBV4-2 and TRBJ2-1; 12 nucleotides agree with TRBD2. V lost 3 bases to trimming and J lost 9 bases; unmatched junction nucleotides: 9. Germline lookup yields CDR1 LGHNA and CDR2 YNFKEQ. The CDR3 consists of 16 residues. DNA for the CDR3: TGTGCCAGCAGCCAGCACCTAGCGGGGGGGATCGGTGAGCAGTTCTTC. Its translation is CASSQHLAGGIGEQFF.